This entry describes one TCR beta chain. Antigen specificity is unknown. The data are from a study of PD-1 blockade in mismatch repair-deficient tumors. About the research overall: All were previously treated, progressing patients with 11 to 13 mismatch repair-deficient cancer types. Study-level points and caveats: Tumor-resident clones, often absent from pretreatment blood, expanded after pembrolizumab and then contracted.

The CDR3 sequence is 13 residues long. Trimming took 4 bases from V and 1 from J, leaving 7 bases between them. The V gene's germline CDR1 is SGHVS and CDR2 FQNEAQ. Clones were read by immunoSEQ multiplex PCR, and TCRdb kept only the in-frame ones, dropping some. Of 35,000 to 40,000 clones in the sample, more than 75% were seen once. This material consisted of peripheral blood, taken 4 weeks after starting pembrolizumab. V is TRBV7-8 and J is TRBJ2-5; D is perhaps TRBD2 (6 bases). The receptor's source is an adult with mismatch repair-deficient cancer. The CDR3 DNA follows: TGTGCCAGCAGCTCGGGACTCCAAGAGACCCAGTACTTC. Protein product: CASSSGLQETQYF.